The rows below give T cell receptor beta chains drawn from one sample of a study of cytomegalovirus exposure and HLA in healthy donors. The protocol was immunoSEQ multiplex PCR, while the TCRdb copy is restricted to in-frame clones and leaves out a portion. The sample has approximately 100,000 clones, about 80% seen once. Input material: PBMCs. The receptors were gathered from a human donor in good health. The CDR3 runs from the conserved cysteine through the conserved F or W. A D gene is named only where the DNA matches it firmly. Clone size is shown for a subset of rows, as once, few, many or a class of expanded clone.

CDR3 protein,CDR3 DNA,D gene,clone size,V gene,J gene
CASSYLASGAYNEQFF,TGTGCCAGCAGCTATCTAGCGAGCGGGGCCTACAATGAGCAGTTCTTC,TRBD2,few,TRBV5-5,TRBJ2-1
CASSSRYRGRNQPQHF,TGTGCCAGCAGTTCCCGGTACAGGGGTAGGAATCAGCCCCAGCATTTT,TRBD1,NA,TRBV28,TRBJ1-5
CASSLLNRENEQFF,TGTGCCAGCAGCTTATTAAACAGAGAAAATGAGCAGTTCTTC,NA,few,TRBV7-9,TRBJ2-1
CASSLPLPADTQYF,TGTGCCAGCAGTTTACCCCTCCCCGCAGATACGCAGTATTTT,NA,NA,TRBV28,TRBJ2-3
CASSRGYGELFF,TGTGCCAGCAGCAGGGGATACGGGGAGCTGTTTTTT,NA,NA,TRBV28,TRBJ2-2
CASVQGSNQPQHF,TGTGCCAGCGTCCAGGGAAGCAATCAGCCCCAGCATTTT,NA,NA,TRBV19,TRBJ1-5
CAIMGGAVGYEQYF,TGTGCCATCATGGGGGGTGCGGTGGGCTACGAGCAGTACTTC,NA,NA,TRBV10-3,TRBJ2-7
CASSELAGHNEQFF,TGCGCCAGCAGTGAGCTAGCGGGGCACAATGAGCAGTTCTTC,TRBD2,NA,TRBV10-1,TRBJ2-1
CASSTIAPGGVFNTEAFF,TGCGCCAGCAGCACGATAGCCCCGGGAGGGGTCTTCAACACTGAAGCTTTCTTT,NA,NA,TRBV5-1,TRBJ1-1
CASSLEGEETQYF,TGTGCCAGCAGCTTAGAAGGGGAAGAGACCCAGTACTTC,NA,NA,TRBV11-2,TRBJ2-5
CASSVGGTSSYGQFF,TGTGCCAGCAGCGTCGGGGGGACCTCCTCCTACGGGCAGTTCTTC,TRBD2,NA,TRBV9,TRBJ2-1
CASTLRTGWIASGANVLTF,TGTGCCAGCACCCTACGGACAGGGTGGATTGCCTCTGGGGCCAACGTCCTGACTTTC,TRBD1,NA,TRBV28,TRBJ2-6
CASSDPSGGNQPQHF,TGTGCCAGCAGTGACCCTTCAGGGGGCAATCAGCCCCAGCATTTT,NA,once,TRBV6-1,TRBJ1-5
CASRGTGTSYEQYF,TGCGCCAGCAGGGGGACAGGTACCTCCTACGAGCAGTACTTC,TRBD1,once,TRBV10-2,TRBJ2-7
CASSVTGSPGVTYNEQFF,TGTGCCAGCAGCGTAACGGGATCCCCGGGAGTTACCTACAATGAGCAGTTCTTC,NA,NA,TRBV9,TRBJ2-1
CASSLATNQPQHF,TGTGCCAGTAGCTTAGCCACAAATCAGCCCCAGCATTTT,NA,NA,TRBV7-2,TRBJ1-5
CASSTGRETEAFF,TGTGCCAGCAGTACAGGGAGGGAGACTGAAGCTTTCTTT,NA,NA,TRBV6-1,TRBJ1-1
CASSSLPDTQYF,TGTGCCAGCAGCAGCCTACCAGATACGCAGTATTTT,NA,NA,TRBV9,TRBJ2-3
CASSFRTGFNYGYTF,TGTGCCAGCAGTTTTCGGACAGGATTCAACTATGGCTACACCTTC,TRBD1,NA,TRBV6-1,TRBJ1-2
CASSPEYQETQYF,TGCGCCAGCAGCCCGGAGTACCAAGAGACCCAGTACTTC,NA,NA,TRBV5-1,TRBJ2-5
CASGVRGGRTDTQYF,TGTGCCAGCGGAGTGAGGGGGGGCCGAACGGATACGCAGTATTTT,NA,NA,TRBV5-6,TRBJ2-3
CASSSLKTSGLPEELFF,TGTGCCAGCAGTTCCCTTAAGACTAGCGGCCTCCCGGAGGAGCTGTTTTTT,TRBD2,NA,TRBV27,TRBJ2-2
CASSSGQSYEQYF,TGTGCCAGCAGTTCGGGACAGTCCTACGAGCAGTACTTC,TRBD1,NA,TRBV6-5,TRBJ2-7
CASMGRGKAANEKLFF,TGTGCCAGCATGGGCAGGGGCAAGGCGGCTAATGAAAAACTGTTTTTT,NA,few,TRBV27,TRBJ1-4
CASRRGGTTNEKLFF,TGTGCCAGCAGAAGGGGAGGGACAACTAATGAAAAACTGTTTTTT,NA,NA,TRBV14,TRBJ1-4
CASRTSRDYLGTYEQYF,TGTGCCAGCAGGACCAGCCGAGACTACCTGGGCACCTACGAGCAGTACTTC,NA,NA,TRBV2,TRBJ2-7
CASRALIPPLMREEQFF,TGTGCCAGCAGAGCTTTGATTCCCCCCCTTATGAGGGAAGAGCAGTTCTTC,NA,NA,TRBV12-1,TRBJ2-1
CSVESGYGYTF,TGCAGCGTTGAGAGTGGCTATGGCTACACCTTC,NA,NA,TRBV29-1,TRBJ1-2
CASSYKGGYTF,TGTGCCAGCAGTTACAAGGGGGGCTACACCTTC,NA,NA,TRBV6-1,TRBJ1-2
CASSPRRGLAGGYNEQFF,TGTGCCAGCAGCCCCCGCAGGGGACTAGCGGGAGGGTACAATGAGCAGTTCTTC,TRBD2,NA,TRBV7-2,TRBJ2-1
CASSGPGGTASTDTQYF,TGTGCCAGCAGCGGACCTGGGGGGACTGCTAGCACAGATACGCAGTATTTT,NA,NA,TRBV4-2,TRBJ2-3
CAAGASGRAGETQYF,TGTGCCGCCGGGGCTAGCGGGAGGGCCGGGGAGACCCAGTACTTC,TRBD2,NA,TRBV7-2,TRBJ2-5
CASSYERTGRGEQYF,TGTGCCAGCAGTTACGAAAGGACGGGGAGGGGCGAGCAGTACTTC,TRBD2,NA,TRBV6-5,TRBJ2-7
CASSLGVDGRPSHNEQFF,TGTGCCAGCAGCTTAGGGGTGGACGGGAGGCCCTCCCACAATGAGCAGTTCTTC,TRBD2,NA,TRBV7-9,TRBJ2-1
CASTGLLNTGELFF,TGTGCCAGCACGGGACTGTTGAACACCGGGGAGCTGTTTTTT,NA,NA,TRBV19,TRBJ2-2
CACSGAGEWETQYF,TGTGCCTGTAGTGGAGCAGGGGAGTGGGAGACCCAGTACTTC,NA,NA,TRBV30,TRBJ2-5
CASSPHPGAGNTIYF,TGTGCCAGCTCACCACATCCCGGGGCTGGAAACACCATATATTTT,NA,few,TRBV18,TRBJ1-3
CASTSQLAGYEQYF,TGTGCCAGCACCTCACAGCTGGCAGGCTACGAGCAGTACTTC,NA,NA,TRBV28,TRBJ2-7
CASSLTQGAGELFF,TGTGCCAGCAGCTTGACACAGGGGGCCGGGGAGCTGTTTTTT,TRBD1,NA,TRBV5-4,TRBJ2-2
CASRTTGTRGHYGYTF,TGTGCCAGTAGGACGACCGGGACCAGGGGTCACTATGGCTACACCTTC,NA,NA,TRBV19,TRBJ1-2
CASRPTPGLLNEQFF,TGTGCCAGCAGACCGACCCCGGGACTCCTCAATGAGCAGTTCTTC,NA,few,TRBV27,TRBJ2-1
CATSRDGLAGLGELFF,TGTGCCACCAGCAGAGACGGACTAGCGGGGCTCGGGGAGCTGTTTTTT,TRBD2,NA,TRBV15,TRBJ2-2
CASRPHGQVSSYEQYF,TGTGCCAGCAGACCCCATGGACAGGTGAGCTCCTACGAGCAGTACTTC,TRBD1,NA,TRBV27,TRBJ2-7
CASSLGGGSLTF,TGTGCCAGCAGTTTAGGGGGAGGGTCTCTCACCTTC,NA,NA,TRBV28,TRBJ1-2
CASSRSGRAIETQYF,TGTGCCAGCAGCCGAAGCGGGAGGGCCATAGAGACCCAGTACTTC,TRBD2,NA,TRBV14,TRBJ2-5
CASSQVGGRYTEAFF,TGTGCCAGCAGCCAAGTCGGGGGTAGATACACTGAAGCTTTCTTT,NA,NA,TRBV14,TRBJ1-1
CASSREGAYGYTF,TGTGCCAGCAGCCGCGAGGGGGCCTATGGCTACACCTTC,TRBD1,NA,TRBV4-2,TRBJ1-2
CASSLRDTNSGNTIYF,TGTGCCAGCAGCTTGAGGGACACGAACTCTGGAAACACCATATATTTT,NA,NA,TRBV5-6,TRBJ1-3
CAWSSGTDTQYF,TGTGCCTGGAGCTCTGGCACAGATACGCAGTATTTT,NA,NA,TRBV30,TRBJ2-3
CASSLGGVWGRSETQYF,TGTGCCAGCAGCTTGGGGGGGGTTTGGGGACGGAGCGAGACCCAGTACTTC,NA,NA,TRBV5-6,TRBJ2-5
CAWSVGLAGPQETQYF,TGTGCCTGGAGTGTAGGACTAGCGGGGCCTCAAGAGACCCAGTACTTC,TRBD2,NA,TRBV30,TRBJ2-5
CASSYPVFTGELFF,TGTGCCAGTAGCTATCCGGTGTTCACCGGGGAGCTGTTTTTT,NA,NA,TRBV19,TRBJ2-2
CASSVAGQVREKLFF,TGTGCCAGCAGCGTAGCGGGACAGGTCCGGGAAAAACTGTTTTTT,TRBD1,NA,TRBV9,TRBJ1-4